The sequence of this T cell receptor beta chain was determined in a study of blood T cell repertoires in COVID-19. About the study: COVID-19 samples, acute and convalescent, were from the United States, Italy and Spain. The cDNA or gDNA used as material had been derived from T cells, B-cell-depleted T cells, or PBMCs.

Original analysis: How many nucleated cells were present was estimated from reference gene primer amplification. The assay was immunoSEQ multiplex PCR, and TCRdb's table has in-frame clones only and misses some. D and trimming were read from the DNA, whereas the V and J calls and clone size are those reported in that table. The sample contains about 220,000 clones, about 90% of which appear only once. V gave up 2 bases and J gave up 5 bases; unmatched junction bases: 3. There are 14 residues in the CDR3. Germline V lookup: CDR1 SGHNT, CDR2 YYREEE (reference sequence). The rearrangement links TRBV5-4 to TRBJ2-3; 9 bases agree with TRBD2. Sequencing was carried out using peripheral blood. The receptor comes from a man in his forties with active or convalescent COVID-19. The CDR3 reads CASSLELAGDTQYF. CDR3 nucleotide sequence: TGTGCCAGCAGCTTAGAACTAGCGGGAGATACGCAGTATTTT.